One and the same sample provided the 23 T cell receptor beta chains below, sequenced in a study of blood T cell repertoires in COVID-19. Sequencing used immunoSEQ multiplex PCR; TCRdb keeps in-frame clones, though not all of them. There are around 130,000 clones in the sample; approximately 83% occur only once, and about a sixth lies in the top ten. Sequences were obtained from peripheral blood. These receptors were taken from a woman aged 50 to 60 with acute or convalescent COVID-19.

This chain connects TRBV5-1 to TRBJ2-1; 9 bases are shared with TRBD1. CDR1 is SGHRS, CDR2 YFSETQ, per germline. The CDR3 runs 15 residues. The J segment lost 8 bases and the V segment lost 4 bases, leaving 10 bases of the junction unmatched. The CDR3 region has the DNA TGCGCCAGCAGCAAGAGCGAGACAGGGGGGGATGAGCAGTTCTTC. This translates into CASSKSETGGDEQFF.

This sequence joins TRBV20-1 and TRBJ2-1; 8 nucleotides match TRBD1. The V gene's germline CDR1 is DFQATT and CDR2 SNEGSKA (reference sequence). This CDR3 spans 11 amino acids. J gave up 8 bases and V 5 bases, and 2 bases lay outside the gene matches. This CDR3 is CSADRGYEQFF. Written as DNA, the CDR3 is TGCAGTGCTGACAGGGGCTATGAGCAGTTCTTC.

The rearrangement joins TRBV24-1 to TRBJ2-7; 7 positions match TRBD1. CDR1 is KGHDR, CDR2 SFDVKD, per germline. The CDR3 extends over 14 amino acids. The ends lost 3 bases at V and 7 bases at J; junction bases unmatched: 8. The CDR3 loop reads CATSDTGVQEEQYF. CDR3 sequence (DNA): TGTGCCACCAGTGATACAGGGGTTCAGGAGGAGCAGTACTTC.

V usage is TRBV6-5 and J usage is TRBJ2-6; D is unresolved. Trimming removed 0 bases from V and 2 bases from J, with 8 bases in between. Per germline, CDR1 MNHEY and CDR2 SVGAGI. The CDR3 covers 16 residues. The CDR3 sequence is CASSYSYRTGANVLTF. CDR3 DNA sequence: TGTGCCAGCAGTTACTCATACAGAACTGGGGCCAACGTCCTGACTTTC.

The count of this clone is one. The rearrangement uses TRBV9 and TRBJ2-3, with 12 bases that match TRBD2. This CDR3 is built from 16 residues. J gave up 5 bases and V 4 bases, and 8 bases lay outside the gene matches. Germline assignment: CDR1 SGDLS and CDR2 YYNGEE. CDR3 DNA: TGTGCCAGCAGCACCACTCTAGCGGGGGGGAGAGATACGCAGTATTTT. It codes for CASSTTLAGGRDTQYF. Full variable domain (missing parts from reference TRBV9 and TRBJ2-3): DSGVTQTPKHLITATGQRVTLRCSPRSGDLSVYWYQQSLDQGLQFLIQYYNGEERAKGNILERFSAQQFPDLHSELNLSSLELGDSALYFCASSTTLAGGRDTQYFGPGTRLTVL.

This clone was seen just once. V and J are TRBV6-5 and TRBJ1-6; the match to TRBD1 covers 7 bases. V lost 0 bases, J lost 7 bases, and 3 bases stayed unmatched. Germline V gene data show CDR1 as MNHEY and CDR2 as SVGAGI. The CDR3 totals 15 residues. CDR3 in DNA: TGTGCCAGCAGTTACTCGAAAGGGGGCAATTCACCCCTCCACTTT. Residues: CASSYSKGGNSPLHF.

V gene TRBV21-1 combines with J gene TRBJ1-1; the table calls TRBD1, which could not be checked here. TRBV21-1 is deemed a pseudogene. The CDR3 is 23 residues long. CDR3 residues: CASSKPFFVWTPEGHLFNTEAFF. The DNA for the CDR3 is TGTGCCAGCAGCAAACCATTTTTTGTTTGGACGCCCGAAGGACACTTATTTAACACTGAAGCTTTCTTT.

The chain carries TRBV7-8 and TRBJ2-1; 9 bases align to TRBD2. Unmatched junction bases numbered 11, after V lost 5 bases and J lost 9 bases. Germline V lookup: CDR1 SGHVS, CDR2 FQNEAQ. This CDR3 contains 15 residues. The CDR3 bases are TGTGCCAGCAGCGCGTTTCCCGGGACTAGCAGTGAGCAGTTCTTC. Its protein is CASSAFPGTSSEQFF.

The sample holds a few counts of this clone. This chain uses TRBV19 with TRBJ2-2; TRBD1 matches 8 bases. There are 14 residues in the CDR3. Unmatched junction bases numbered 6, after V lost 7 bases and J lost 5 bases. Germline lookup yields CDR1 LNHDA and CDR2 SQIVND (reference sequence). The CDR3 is CASNPDRATGELFF. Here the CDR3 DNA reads TGTGCCAGTAACCCGGACAGGGCTACCGGGGAGCTGTTTTTT.

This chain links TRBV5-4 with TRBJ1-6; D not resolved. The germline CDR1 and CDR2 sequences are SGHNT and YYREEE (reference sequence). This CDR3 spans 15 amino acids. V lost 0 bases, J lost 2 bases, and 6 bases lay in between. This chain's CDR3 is CASSLGQTYNSPLHF. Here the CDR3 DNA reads TGTGCCAGCAGCTTGGGGCAGACCTATAATTCACCCCTCCACTTT.

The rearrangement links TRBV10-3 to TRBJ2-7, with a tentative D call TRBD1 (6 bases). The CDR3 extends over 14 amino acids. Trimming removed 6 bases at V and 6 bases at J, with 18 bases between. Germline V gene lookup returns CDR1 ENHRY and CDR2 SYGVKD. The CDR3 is CAIRGDILVIEQYF. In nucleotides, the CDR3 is TGTGCCATCAGGGGGGACATCCTAGTCATCGAGCAGTACTTC.

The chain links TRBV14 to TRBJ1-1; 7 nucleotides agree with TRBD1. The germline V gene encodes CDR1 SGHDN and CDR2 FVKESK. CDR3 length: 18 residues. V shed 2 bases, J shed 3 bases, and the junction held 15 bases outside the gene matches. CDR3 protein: CASSQRLTEDRKYTEAFF. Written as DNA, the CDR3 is TGTGCCAGCAGCCAACGGTTGACTGAGGACAGGAAGTACACTGAAGCTTTCTTT.

The CDR3 nucleotides read TGTGCCAGCAGCTTAGAACGGGGACGGGGGAATGGCTACACCTTC. Protein product: CASSLERGRGNGYTF. The J gene is TRBJ1-2, the V gene TRBV11-2, with D tentatively TRBD1 (5 bases). Germline V gene sequence: CDR1 SGHAT, CDR2 FQNNGV. The CDR3 covers 15 residues. Trimming left V 0 bases short and J 6 bases short, with 14 bases between.

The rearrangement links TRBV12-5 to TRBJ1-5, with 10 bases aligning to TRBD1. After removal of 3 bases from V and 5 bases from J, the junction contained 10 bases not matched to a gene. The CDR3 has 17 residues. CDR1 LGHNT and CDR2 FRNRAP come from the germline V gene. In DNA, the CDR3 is TGTGCTAGTGGTTTATCGACAGGGGGCGAATTAGATCAGCCCCAGCATTTT. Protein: CASGLSTGGELDQPQHF. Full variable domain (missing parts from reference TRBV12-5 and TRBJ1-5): DARVTQTPRHKVTEMGQEVTMRCQPILGHNTVFWYRQTMMQGLELLAYFRNRAPLDDSGMPKDRFSAEMPDATLATLKIQPSEPRDSAVYFCASGLSTGGELDQPQHFGDGTRLSIL.

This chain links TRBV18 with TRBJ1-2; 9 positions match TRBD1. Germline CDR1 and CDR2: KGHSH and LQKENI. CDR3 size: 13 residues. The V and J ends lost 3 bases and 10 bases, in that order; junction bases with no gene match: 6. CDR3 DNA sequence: TGTGCCAGCTCACCTCCGGACAGGGGTATCTACACCTTC. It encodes CASSPPDRGIYTF.

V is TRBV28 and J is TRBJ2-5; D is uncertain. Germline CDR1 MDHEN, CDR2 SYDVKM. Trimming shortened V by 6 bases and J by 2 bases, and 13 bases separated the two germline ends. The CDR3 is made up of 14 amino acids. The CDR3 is CASSATEAQETQYF. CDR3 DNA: TGTGCCAGCAGCGCTACTGAAGCTCAAGAGACCCAGTACTTC.

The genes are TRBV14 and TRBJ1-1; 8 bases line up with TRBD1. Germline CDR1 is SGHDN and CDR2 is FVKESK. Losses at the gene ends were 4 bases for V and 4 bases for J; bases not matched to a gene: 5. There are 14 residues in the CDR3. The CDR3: CASSRDTGGTEAFF. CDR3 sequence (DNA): TGTGCCAGCAGCCGGGACACAGGGGGCACTGAAGCTTTCTTT. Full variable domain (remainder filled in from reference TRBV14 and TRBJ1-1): EAGVTQFPSHSVIEKGQTVTLRCDPISGHDNLYWYRRVMGKEIKFLLHFVKESKQDESGMPNNRFLAERTGGTYSTLKVQPAELEDSGVYFCASSRDTGGTEAFFGQGTRLTVV.

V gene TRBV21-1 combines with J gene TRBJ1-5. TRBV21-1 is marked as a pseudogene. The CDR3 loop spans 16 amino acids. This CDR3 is CASSGGGWYSNQPQHF. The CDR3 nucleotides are TGTGCCAGCAGCGGTGGAGGTTGGTATAGCAATCAGCCCCAGCATTTT.

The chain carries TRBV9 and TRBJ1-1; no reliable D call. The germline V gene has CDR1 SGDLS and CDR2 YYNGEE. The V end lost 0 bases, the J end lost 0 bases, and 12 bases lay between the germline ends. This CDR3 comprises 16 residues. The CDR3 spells CASSVAGGGLNTEAFF. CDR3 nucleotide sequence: TGTGCCAGCAGCGTAGCCGGTGGAGGCTTGAACACTGAAGCTTTCTTT.

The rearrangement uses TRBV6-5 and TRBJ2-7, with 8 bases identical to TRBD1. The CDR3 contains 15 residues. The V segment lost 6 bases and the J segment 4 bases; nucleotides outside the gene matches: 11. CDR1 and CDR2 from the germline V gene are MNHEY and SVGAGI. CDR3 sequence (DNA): TGTGCCAGCAGAGATTCCGGGACAGGCCCTTACGAGCAGTACTTC. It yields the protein CASRDSGTGPYEQYF.

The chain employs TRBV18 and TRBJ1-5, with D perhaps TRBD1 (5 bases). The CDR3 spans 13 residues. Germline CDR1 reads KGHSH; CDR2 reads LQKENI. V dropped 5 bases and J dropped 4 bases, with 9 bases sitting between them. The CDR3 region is CASSAGTNQPQHF. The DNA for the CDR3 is TGTGCCAGCTCAGCCGGGACTAATCAGCCCCAGCATTTT.

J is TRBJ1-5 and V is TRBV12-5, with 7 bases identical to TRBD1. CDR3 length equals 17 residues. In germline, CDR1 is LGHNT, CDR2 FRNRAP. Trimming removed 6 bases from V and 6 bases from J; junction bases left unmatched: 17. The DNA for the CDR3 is TGTGCTAGTGGACAAAGATCCGGGGGACAGCATATTCAGCCCCAGCATTTT. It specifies CASGQRSGGQHIQPQHF.

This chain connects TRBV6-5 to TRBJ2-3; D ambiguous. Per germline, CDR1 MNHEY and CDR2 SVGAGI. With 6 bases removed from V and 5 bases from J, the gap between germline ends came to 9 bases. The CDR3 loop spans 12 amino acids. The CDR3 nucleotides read TGTGCCAGCAGCCCGCTAGGAGATACGCAGTATTTT. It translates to CASSPLGDTQYF.